This T cell receptor (beta chain) was recorded in a study of blood T cells in healthy people across ages. Broader study findings: Investigators viewed diversity estimates from one million T cells as underestimates, the study reported.

J lost 6 bases, V lost 1 base, and 9 bases had no gene match. The length of the CDR3 is 17 residues. Germline V CDR1 and CDR2: SGDLS, YYNGEE. Every donor provided roughly 9.1 milliliters of peripheral blood. Total RNA was extracted at no less than 6 micrograms per sample. PCR was performed a second time for about 7 to 12 cycles using a sample-barcoded 5' primer and a J-beta primer mix. TCRdb ran MiXCR on the 5' RACE reads and lists one entry per CDR3 protein. This sample has 1.5 million to 2 million distinct CDR3 sequences, with almost 35% found just once. With regard to this clonotype: Its antigen remains unknown.

The receptor's source is a woman aged 25 to 39 in good health. Input material: blood. V and J are TRBV9 and TRBJ2-3; 12 bases are a match to TRBD2. The CDR3 nucleotides read TGTGCCAGCAGCGTACCGCTAGCGGGGGGGCCCCTCGATACGCAGTATTTT. Translation: CASSVPLAGGPLDTQYF.